Presented here are 20 T cell receptor beta chains from one specimen sequenced in a study of CD8+ T cells in alopecia areata. In each case, RNA was isolated and then reverse transcribed into cDNA as the sequencing template. Some clones are missing from TCRdb's copy, which holds only in-frame ones; the method was immunoSEQ multiplex PCR. Of more than 100,000 clones in the sample, around three fifths are singletons; the top ten hold about 4.9%. The input for sequencing was CD4+ T cells sorted from blood, taken at week 0. These receptors were obtained from a human donor with alopecia areata.

This CDR3 is CASSLAQGAEQYF. The CDR3 DNA follows: TGTGCCAGCAGCTTAGCGCAAGGGGCCGAGCAGTACTTC. This sequence joins TRBV7-7 and TRBJ2-7, with a tentative D call TRBD1 (5 bases). CDR3 size: 13 residues. V was clipped by 0 bases and J by 6 bases, with 9 bases between them. Germline assignment: CDR1 SSHAT and CDR2 FNYEAQ (reference sequence). The whole variable domain, remainder taken from reference TRBV7-7 and TRBJ2-7, is GAGVSQSPRYKVTKRGQDVTLRCDPISSHATLYWYQQALGQGPEFLTYFNYEAQPDKSGLPSDRFSAERPEGSISTLTIQRTEQRDSAMYRCASSLAQGAEQYFGPGTRLTVT.

This clone was observed once. The rearrangement uses TRBV25-1 and TRBJ1-1; D is undetermined. This CDR3 spans 13 amino acids. In germline, CDR1 is MGHDK, CDR2 SYGVNS. Trimming removed 3 bases from V and 3 bases from J, with 8 bases in between. Here the CDR3 DNA reads TGTGCCAGCAGTGAGCTGGAGGACACTGAAGCTTTCTTT. It encodes CASSELEDTEAFF.

The chain links TRBV2 to TRBJ2-7; 11 bases are a match to TRBD2. Germline V gene sequence: CDR1 SNHLY, CDR2 FYNNEI. The CDR3 is 12 residues long. J was trimmed by 6 bases and V by 6 bases; bases with no gene match: 1. CDR3 amino acids: CASRTSGTEQYF. The CDR3 region has the DNA TGTGCCAGCAGGACTAGCGGGACCGAGCAGTACTTC.

This clone was observed a few times. This chain uses TRBV5-1 with TRBJ2-3, with unresolved D. V was trimmed by 2 bases and J by 0 bases, leaving 4 bases between them. CDR3 size: 13 residues. The germline gives CDR1 SGHRS, CDR2 YFSETQ. This CDR3 is CASSFESTDTQYF. Written as DNA, the CDR3 is TGCGCCAGCAGCTTCGAGAGCACAGATACGCAGTATTTT.

This clone has only a few counts. The V gene is TRBV5-1, the J gene TRBJ2-2, with 11 bases matching TRBD2. The CDR3 is made up of 16 amino acids. Germline loops: CDR1 SGHRS, CDR2 YFSETQ. V shed 7 bases, J shed 4 bases, and the junction held 9 bases outside the gene matches. This CDR3 reads CASELAGAVGTGELFF. The CDR3 region has the DNA TGCGCCAGCGAACTAGCGGGGGCCGTTGGCACCGGGGAGCTGTTTTTT.

The V and J genes are TRBV7-2 and TRBJ2-6; TRBD1 matches 9 bases. This CDR3 has 16 amino acids. With 5 bases clipped from V and 4 bases from J, the junction kept 6 bases outside the gene matches. Germline-derived CDR1 and CDR2 are SGHTA and FQGNSA. The DNA for the CDR3 is TGTGCCAGCAGCCCACGGACAGGGGCCGGGGCCAACGTCCTGACTTTC. Protein product: CASSPRTGAGANVLTF.

The chain recombines TRBV5-1 with TRBJ2-7; tentatively, D is TRBD1 or TRBD2 (5 bases each). Deletions cut 1 base from V and 0 bases from J, with 11 bases between. Germline CDR1 and CDR2: SGHRS and YFSETQ. CDR3 length: 15 residues. The CDR3, as DNA: TGCGCCAGCAGCTTGTCCTGGGGGAGCTCCTACGAGCAGTACTTC. It yields the protein CASSLSWGSSYEQYF.

This clone was detected a few times. The chain couples TRBV28 to TRBJ1-2; 7 nucleotides agree with TRBD1. The CDR3 is made up of 14 amino acids. CDR1 MDHEN and CDR2 SYDVKM come from the germline V gene. V was pared by 3 bases and J by 6 bases, with 7 bases of the junction left unmatched. The CDR3 reads CASSLTGRSNGYTF. CDR3 bases: TGTGCCAGCAGTTTGACAGGGAGGTCGAATGGCTACACCTTC.

The rearrangement uses TRBV19 and TRBJ2-7, with 8 bases lining up with TRBD2. The CDR3 runs 14 residues. Unmatched junction bases numbered 6, after V lost 8 bases and J lost 0 bases. The germline gives CDR1 LNHDA, CDR2 SQIVND (reference sequence). Here the CDR3 DNA reads TGTGCCAGTTCTTTTAGCGGGAACTCCTACGAGCAGTACTTC. Its translation is CASSFSGNSYEQYF.

This chain links TRBV19 with TRBJ2-3; TRBD1 agrees at 7 bases. CDR3 size: 16 residues. The V gene end was trimmed by 4 bases and the J gene end by 0 bases; junction bases not matched to a gene: 7. The V gene's germline CDR1 is LNHDA and CDR2 SQIVND (reference sequence). The CDR3 DNA is TGTGCCAGTAGTAGGTTCCAGGGGGTAAGCACAGATACGCAGTATTTT. This encodes CASSRFQGVSTDTQYF. Full variable domain (rest looked up from reference TRBV19 and TRBJ2-3): DGGITQSPKYLFRKEGQNVTLSCEQNLNHDAMYWYRQDPGQGLRLIYYSQIVNDFQKGDIAEGYSVSREKKESFPLTVTSAQKNPTAFYLCASSRFQGVSTDTQYFGPGTRLTVL.

The V and J genes are TRBV19 and TRBJ1-2, with 7 bases aligning to TRBD1. V shed 7 bases, J shed 2 bases, and the junction held 4 bases outside the gene matches. The CDR3 consists of 13 residues. Germline CDR1 reads LNHDA; CDR2 reads SQIVND (reference sequence). As DNA, the CDR3 is TGTGCCAGTATTGGGGACAGCAACTATGGCTACACCTTC. Its translation: CASIGDSNYGYTF.

The chain links TRBV5-4 to TRBJ2-5, with 8 bases identical to TRBD2. The CDR3 has 15 residues. The germline V gene encodes CDR1 SGHNT and CDR2 YYREEE (reference sequence). Losses at the gene ends were 1 base for V and 2 bases for J; bases not matched to a gene: 4. The DNA for the CDR3 is TGTGCCAGCAGCTTGAGACTAGCGACTCAAGAGACCCAGTACTTC. This translates into CASSLRLATQETQYF.

Comment on this clone: A junction boundary mismatches the germline segment, possibly from a read error. The V gene is TRBV4-3, the J gene TRBJ2-3; D is undetermined. CDR1 and CDR2 from the germline V gene are LGHNA and YSLEER. The CDR3 totals 15 residues. CDR3: CASRQVSSPPDTQYF. The CDR3 DNA reads as TGCGCCAGCAGGCAAGTTTCATCCCCCCCAGATACGCAGTATTTT.

This rearrangement joins TRBV5-1 to TRBJ1-1; 7 nucleotides agree with TRBD1. CDR3 length: 15 residues. Trimming took 0 bases from V and 7 from J; bases not matched to a gene: 9. Germline values: CDR1 SGHRS, CDR2 YFSETQ. CDR3 DNA sequence: TGCGCCAGCAGCTTGGAACCGGGGGCAGGGGGTGAAGCTTTCTTT. This translates into CASSLEPGAGGEAFF.

The genes are TRBV4-1 and TRBJ2-1; 9 bases line up with TRBD2. From germline, CDR1 is MGHRA and CDR2 YSYEKL. There are 17 residues in the CDR3. Losses at the gene ends were 0 bases for V and 2 bases for J; bases not matched to a gene: 5. The CDR3 here is CASSQDRAGGPYNEQFF. The DNA for the CDR3 is TGCGCCAGCAGCCAAGATCGGGCGGGGGGGCCCTACAATGAGCAGTTCTTC.

The J gene is TRBJ2-1, the V gene TRBV30; D is unresolved. The CDR3 extends over 14 amino acids. V lost 0 bases and J 6 bases, leaving 12 bases between the germline ends. CDR1 is GTSNPN and CDR2 is SVGIG in the germline V gene (reference sequence). The CDR3 reads CAWSVRPPANEQFF. The CDR3 bases are TGTGCCTGGAGTGTCCGGCCGCCAGCCAATGAGCAGTTCTTC.

The chain couples TRBV7-2 to TRBJ2-1; 11 bases map to TRBD2. The CDR3 contains 19 residues. In germline, CDR1 is SGHTA, CDR2 FQGNSA. J lost 7 bases, V lost 4 bases, and 18 bases had no gene match. The CDR3 DNA sequence: TGTGCCAGCAGCTGGGTTGTAGCGGGAGGGTCGAGGGCGGGGAATGAGCAGTTCTTC. Amino acids: CASSWVVAGGSRAGNEQFF.

This clone has only a few counts. The sample has other DNA sequences that encode this CDR3 too. The V call is TRBV30, the J call TRBJ2-1; no clear D. Germline assignment: CDR1 GTSNPN and CDR2 SVGIG (reference sequence). CDR3 length equals 14 residues. Trimming stripped 3 bases from V and 2 bases from J, with 11 bases between. The DNA of the CDR3 is TGTGCCTGGAGCGTGGGTGGCACCTACAATGAGCAGTTCTTC. Protein product: CAWSVGGTYNEQFF.

This clone came up a few times. The rearrangement links TRBV5-1 to TRBJ2-7; no firm D call. The V end lost 0 bases, the J end lost 5 bases, and 12 bases lay between the germline ends. This CDR3 is 14 amino acids long. Germline loops: CDR1 SGHRS, CDR2 YFSETQ. The DNA of the CDR3 is TGCGCCAGCAGCTTGGCGGCCGGAAGGAACGAGCAGTACTTC. Its protein is CASSLAAGRNEQYF.

In its sample, this clone was seen a few times. The chain uses TRBV7-2 and TRBJ2-2, with D hard to call. CDR1 and CDR2 (germline): SGHTA, FQGNSA. There are 13 residues in the CDR3. Trimming pared 2 bases from V and 3 bases from J, leaving 4 bases between. CDR3 nucleotides: TGTGCCAGCAGCTTAAGCTACACCGGGGAGCTGTTTTTT. Translating gives CASSLSYTGELFF.